The rows below give T cell receptor beta chains drawn from one sample of a study of T cell repertoires in cytomegalovirus infection. Antigens of these TCRs are unknown. TCRdb re-called the reads through MiXCR, storing one row per CDR3 protein. Of 900,000 to 950,000 distinct CDR3 sequences listed, approximately 31% are singletons. The specimen was cultured CD8+ T cells from PBMCs, collected from culture after CMV antigen stimulation. These receptors came from a human donor in good health (CMV status not recorded). Some clones in this sample may be carry-over from other donors' samples. Both conserved end residues are part of each CDR3. A D gene is named only where the DNA matches it firmly. Not every row has a clone size; where given, it reads once, few, many or a size class.

v_call,j_call,d_call,clone_size,cdr3_nt,cdr3_aa
TRBV6-1,TRBJ2-1,.,few,TGTGCCAGCAGTGAAGCCATGGCGGGCCGGGACGGTTGGGATGAGCAGTTCTTC,CASSEAMAGRDGWDEQFF
TRBV7-6,TRBJ2-5,.,.,TGTGCCAGCAGCCCACACTTTGGGGGGGAAGGGGGAGAGACCCAGTACTTC,CASSPHFGGEGGETQYF
TRBV4-2,TRBJ1-5,TRBD1,.,TGTGCCAGCAGCCAAGATTTCGACAGGGGACCTGATCAGCCCCAGCATTTT,CASSQDFDRGPDQPQHF
TRBV6-5,TRBJ2-5,.,few,TGTGCCAGCGCGACAGATAGCGAGACCCAGTACTTC,CASATDSETQYF
TRBV27,TRBJ1-6,.,.,TGTGCCAGCAGTTTCTTGGGGGAATATAATTCACCCCTCCACTTT,CASSFLGEYNSPLHF
TRBV6-2/TRBV6-3,TRBJ1-5,.,many,TGTGCCAGCAGTGAATTGGACAGAACCCACATAAAGAATCAGCCCCAGCATTTT,CASSELDRTHIKNQPQHF
TRBV6-1,TRBJ1-5,.,.,TGTGCCAGCAGTCGCGGACAGAATAATCAGCCCCAGCATTTT,CASSRGQNNQPQHF
TRBV7-8,TRBJ1-2,.,.,TGTGCCCGCAGCCCAAACGATCGGTTAAACTATGGCTACACCTTC,CARSPNDRLNYGYTF
TRBV27,TRBJ1-5,.,.,TGTGCCAGCAGTTACAGAGGAGGGGATCGGCCCCAGCATTTT,CASSYRGGDRPQHF
TRBV5-1,TRBJ2-3,.,.,TGCGCCAGCAGCTTGGACAAGGGGATAGATACGCAGTATTTT,CASSLDKGIDTQYF
TRBV29-1,TRBJ1-2,.,.,TGCAGCGTCGAACCTGACATTCAGGGCTACACCTTC,CSVEPDIQGYTF
TRBV6-5,TRBJ1-5,.,few,TGTGCCAGCAGCCTCGGACCACCTGGGAGGGAGCCCCAGCATTTT,CASSLGPPGREPQHF
TRBV19,TRBJ1-1,.,.,TGTGCCAGTAGTATGTCCACTGCGGGGACTGAAGCTTTCTTT,CASSMSTAGTEAFF